These T cell receptor beta chains were read from a single sample in a study of T cells expressing NK-cell markers. TCRdb reprocessed the 5' RACE reads and keeps a single row for each CDR3 protein, giving no DNA. This listing includes a few hundred thousand distinct CDR3 sequences. Sequences were obtained from blood T cells: a sorted CD56 or NKG2C T cell subset, CD4+ or CD8+ T cells, or bulk PBMC T cells (not recorded which). The source of these receptors is a woman between 45 and 60 years old in good health. Each CDR3 is given with its conserved first and last residue.

CASSQESSGNTDTQYF,TRBV4-1,TRBJ2-3
CATSDDSGRGLTADTQYF,TRBV24-1,TRBJ2-3
CASRSSGRAFEQYF,TRBV21-1,TRBJ2-7
CSASLYRGPYEQYF,TRBV20-1,TRBJ2-7
CASSTGLAGEEQFF,TRBV7-7,TRBJ2-1
CSAAGSRRNQPQHF,TRBV20-1,TRBJ1-5
CASREVGSYNEQFF,TRBV6-5,TRBJ2-1
CASSGVSSYNEQFF,TRBV5-1,TRBJ2-1
CASSYDYYEQYF,TRBV5-1,TRBJ2-7
CASSQGGRGSNQPQHF,TRBV12-3/TRBV12-4,TRBJ1-5
CSARISGIQETQYF,TRBV20-1,TRBJ2-5
CAISEGGQGGREQYF,TRBV10-3,TRBJ2-7
CASSLFGSYNYGYTF,TRBV5-1,TRBJ1-2
CSASSSKNYEQYF,TRBV20-1,TRBJ2-7
CASSPAGGTETQYF,TRBV5-4,TRBJ2-5
CAWSPMVGGYNEQFF,TRBV30,TRBJ2-1
CASSFRREANYGYTF,TRBV5-1,TRBJ1-2
CASSKRTGGAGDTQYF,TRBV7-7,TRBJ2-3
CASSLDGSSLYEQYF,TRBV5-1,TRBJ2-7
CASSRKAGGGVIADTQYF,TRBV6-2/TRBV6-3,TRBJ2-3
CASSPDGTDTQYF,TRBV18,TRBJ2-3
CASSYTSSNEQFF,TRBV5-1,TRBJ2-1
CSASDTGETAEAFF,TRBV20-1,TRBJ1-1
CSVGFPSGNTIYF,TRBV29-1,TRBJ1-3
CASSHNLAVFGGELFF,TRBV14,TRBJ2-2
CATRPGHQDGELFF,TRBV24-1,TRBJ2-2
CASSLRQGFDEQFF,TRBV14,TRBJ2-1
CASSEGVGFDQPQHF,TRBV6-1,TRBJ1-5
CASSLTTGAPTQYF,TRBV5-1,TRBJ2-3
CASSLNTGGDGYTF,TRBV12-3/TRBV12-4,TRBJ1-2
CASSERAGGPTGELFF,TRBV6-1,TRBJ2-2
CASSPVDYEQYF,TRBV2,TRBJ2-7
CASSLEDTLAKNIQYF,TRBV7-8,TRBJ2-4
CASSFSRTQTDTQYF,TRBV12-3/TRBV12-4,TRBJ2-3
CASTQGDTEAFF,TRBV12-3/TRBV12-4,TRBJ1-1
CASSPRDVRRVGYTF,TRBV12-3/TRBV12-4,TRBJ1-2